The 12 T cell receptor beta chains in this list originate from one sample, sequenced in a study of cytomegalovirus exposure and HLA in healthy donors. PCR employed 60 Vbeta and 13 Jbeta primers. Assay: immunoSEQ multiplex PCR; the TCRdb copy retains only in-frame clones and omits some. The data show roughly 180,000 clones, roughly 8.7% seen once. Sequenced sample: PBMCs. Receptors were obtained from a woman aged 25-40 years in good health and CMV-seropositive.

V is TRBV29-1 and J is TRBJ2-5; D uncertain. Trimming left V 5 bases short and J 2 bases short, with 9 bases between. This CDR3 has 12 amino acids. Germline V gives CDR1 SQVTM, CDR2 ANQGSEA. For the CDR3, the DNA is TGCAGCGTTCAGTTCCCTCAAGAGACCCAGTACTTC. Its translation is CSVQFPQETQYF.

This clone was counted between two and nine times. J is TRBJ2-2 and V is TRBV18; D is undetermined. Trimming removed 2 bases at V and 1 base at J, with 5 bases between. The CDR3 spans 14 residues. CDR1 is KGHSH and CDR2 is LQKENI in the germline V gene. The CDR3 DNA sequence: TGTGCCAGCTCACCATCAGGGAACACCGGGGAGCTGTTTTTT. It translates to CASSPSGNTGELFF.

The chain uses TRBV5-1 and TRBJ2-1; D unclear. Germline CDR1 and CDR2: SGHRS and YFSETQ. This CDR3 region has 16 residues. Trimming left V 0 bases short and J 4 bases short, with 14 bases between. Here the CDR3 reads CASSLAGLSGYNEQFF. The CDR3 region has the DNA TGCGCCAGCAGCTTGGCCGGCCTGTCCGGGTACAATGAGCAGTTCTTC. The variable domain in full, completed from reference TRBV5-1 and TRBJ2-1, reads KAGVTQTPRYLIKTRGQQVTLSCSPISGHRSVSWYQQTPGQGLQFLFEYFSETQRNKGNFPGRFSGRQFSNSRSEMNVSTLELGDSALYLCASSLAGLSGYNEQFFGPGTRLTVL.

The V call is TRBV10-2, the J call TRBJ2-2; TRBD2 aligns across 12 bases. Germline CDR1 WSHSY, CDR2 SAAADI. The CDR3 is made up of 15 amino acids. Trimming cost V 4 bases and J 7 bases; bases outside gene matches: 4. The CDR3 nucleotides are TGCGCCAGCAGTGGACTAGCGGGAGTAGGCGGGGAGCTGTTTTTT. Translation: CASSGLAGVGGELFF.

The sample holds a few counts of this clone. The chain couples TRBV6-5 to TRBJ2-7; 9 positions match TRBD1. This CDR3 spans 15 amino acids. V dropped 6 bases and J dropped 6; count of bases not matched to a gene: 12. Germline assignment: CDR1 MNHEY and CDR2 SVGAGI. CDR3: CASSRTGGASGEQYF. The CDR3 DNA follows: TGTGCCAGCAGCCGAACAGGGGGCGCTAGTGGCGAGCAGTACTTC.

This chain uses TRBV5-6 with TRBJ2-1; 9 nucleotides align to TRBD2. CDR3 size: 17 residues. Per the germline V gene, CDR1 is SGHDT and CDR2 is YYEEEE. After removal of 0 bases from V and 4 bases from J, the junction contained 8 bases not matched to a gene. The CDR3 protein is CASSLAGAGGFYNEQFF. The CDR3, as DNA: TGTGCCAGCAGCTTGGCCGGAGCGGGGGGTTTTTACAATGAGCAGTTCTTC.

The chain carries TRBV4-2 and TRBJ2-1; no clear D. CDR1 and CDR2 (germline): LGHNA, YNFKEQ. V was cut by 3 bases and J by 1 base, with 7 bases left in between. The CDR3 contains 14 residues. This CDR3 is CASSQSLSYNEQFF. DNA for the CDR3: TGTGCCAGCAGCCAGAGCCTGTCCTACAATGAGCAGTTCTTC.

CDR3 sequence (DNA): TGTGCCAGCAGCCCATGGGGCAGCAGGGGGCCCGAGAACACTGAAGCTTTCTTT. This gives the protein CASSPWGSRGPENTEAFF. The rearrangement joins TRBV7-8 to TRBJ1-1; TRBD1 aligns across 8 bases. CDR3 length equals 18 residues. J was trimmed by 1 base and V by 5 bases; bases with no gene match: 15. Germline CDR1 reads SGHVS; CDR2 reads FQNEAQ. The full variable domain, completed using reference TRBV7-8 and TRBJ1-1, is GAGVSQSPRYKVAKRGQDVALRCDPISGHVSLFWYQQALGQGPEFLTYFQNEAQLDKSGLPSDRFFAERPEGSVSTLKIQRTQQEDSAVYLCASSPWGSRGPENTEAFFGQGTRLTVV.

This clone has only a few counts. The CDR3 reads CAYRGGDTEAFF. DNA for the CDR3: TGTGCGTACAGGGGGGGAGACACTGAAGCTTTCTTT. The rearrangement uses TRBV6-6 and TRBJ1-1; TRBD1 matches at 8 bases. The CDR3 runs 12 residues. CDR1 is MNHNY and CDR2 is SVGAGI in the germline V gene (reference sequence).

This rearrangement joins TRBV19 to TRBJ2-5; D is perhaps TRBD1 (5 bases). Trimming shortened V by 2 bases and J by 2 bases, and 12 bases separated the two germline ends. CDR3 length equals 15 residues. Germline loops: CDR1 LNHDA, CDR2 SQIVND (reference sequence). CDR3 sequence (DNA): TGTGCCAGTAGTATATTGGGGCCAGGACAAGAGACCCAGTACTTC. Translation: CASSILGPGQETQYF.

A word on this clone: At one end the junction does not follow the germline gene, possibly because of a read error. Other nucleotide sequences in the sample specify the same CDR3. The CDR3 DNA follows: TGCGCCAGCAGTTTATCGAGGACACTGAACACTGAAGCTTTCTTC. It codes for CASSLSRTLNTEAFF. The rearrangement uses TRBV27 and TRBJ1-1, with D tentatively TRBD1 (5 bases). CDR1 MNHEY and CDR2 SMNVEV come from the germline V gene (reference sequence). The CDR3 length is 15 residues.

In its sample, this clone was seen a few times. The chain recombines TRBV6-5 with TRBJ2-3; D perhaps matches TRBD2 (5 bases). V lost 0 bases and J 10 bases, leaving 11 bases between the germline ends. CDR1 MNHEY and CDR2 SVGAGI come from the germline V gene. The CDR3 is 13 amino acids. The CDR3 DNA is TGTGCCAGCAGTTACTCGACGGGAAATGCGCAGTATTTT. This gives the protein CASSYSTGNAQYF.